The TCR beta chain under discussion was sequenced for a study of blood T cell repertoires in COVID-19. Whole-study context: The origin of the acute and convalescent COVID-19 samples was the United States, Italy and Spain. T cells, B-cell-depleted T cells, or PBMCs provided the cDNA or gDNA that served as material.

Seattle's enrolled individuals joined amid active infection and were then monitored longitudinally. Original data processing: Cell counts per sample came from amplifying reference gene primers. Profiling relied on immunoSEQ multiplex PCR, and the TCRdb table lists in-frame clones only, not all of them. V and J calls and clone size are given by that table; D and trimming were obtained from the DNA. The sample contains a few hundred thousand clones, around 85% of which appear only once. Looked up from germline, CDR1 is MDHEN and CDR2 is SYDVKM. V trimming: 5 bases; J trimming: 7 bases; junction bases outside the gene matches: 13. The CDR3 sequence is 17 residues long.

The sequencing sample was made of peripheral blood. This rearrangement joins TRBV28 to TRBJ2-2; TRBD2 matches at 10 bases. The source is a human donor with COVID-19, enrolled during active disease. The donor label of this sample is uncertain. The CDR3 DNA sequence: TGTGCCAGCAGTGCCCCCGAAGCGGGAGGGACCGGCGGGGAGCTGTTTTTT. This gives the protein CASSAPEAGGTGGELFF.